This T cell receptor (beta chain) was recorded in a study of CD8 T cells in ankylosing spondylitis. General study points: Apparently characteristic of ankylosing spondylitis blood was a TCR beta motif (eight highly homologous variants).

TCRdb processed the 5' RACE reads anew with MiXCR; each CDR3 protein has one entry. The repertoire includes approximately 540,000 distinct CDR3 sequences, 12% of them detected once, and approximately 7% sits in the top ten. The ends were cut back, 4 bases at V and 0 bases at J, with 10 bases in the middle. The germline V gene has CDR1 SQVTM and CDR2 ANQGSEA. The CDR3 is made up of 14 amino acids. As regards this clonotype: Its antigen is currently unknown.

This receptor was identified in a male donor with ankylosing spondylitis. The chain employs TRBV29-1 and TRBJ2-4; D uncertain. Input material: blood, either unsorted or a sorted T cell fraction (not recorded which). CDR3 protein: CSVVGRLAKNIQYF. DNA of the CDR3: TGCAGCGTTGTCGGGCGACTAGCCAAAAACATTCAGTACTTC.